Detailed here is one T cell receptor (beta chain). What it recognizes is unknown. Trimming removed 5 bases from V and 4 bases from J, with 8 bases in between. The CDR3 runs to 12 residues. Looked up from germline, CDR1 is MNHNY and CDR2 is SVGAGI (reference sequence). This sample was included in a study of neoadjuvant anti-PD-1 for oral cavity cancer. Notes on the study in general: Only three patients per response group were TCR-analyzed; validation needed.

Measured with immunoSEQ multiplex PCR; TCRdb has only the in-frame clones, and not every one. The sample records more than 13,000 clones, around 70% being singletons. The chain joins TRBV6-6 to TRBJ1-1; D not resolved. The TCR originated in a person aged 40 to 85 with oral cavity squamous cell carcinoma. Sequenced material: PBMCs, taken before nivolumab (anti-PD-1) treatment. The CDR3 DNA is TGTGCCAGCAGTGATCCCTCCACTGAAGCTTTCTTT. This encodes CASSDPSTEAFF.